This TCR beta chain is drawn from a study of blood T cell repertoires in COVID-19. Across the whole study: The origin of the acute and convalescent COVID-19 samples was the United States, Italy and Spain. The analysed material was cDNA or gDNA that came from T cells, B-cell-depleted T cells, or PBMCs.

Germline V gives CDR1 SGHTA, CDR2 FQGNSA. The V and J ends lost 2 bases and 0 bases, in that order; junction bases with no gene match: 6. The CDR3 length is 16 residues. The authors' processing: Nucleated cell number was recorded as an estimate derived from reference gene primer amplification. TCRdb's table, derived via immunoSEQ multiplex PCR, lists solely in-frame clones and lacks some. V and J calls and clone size come straight from that table; D and trimming were deduced from the DNA. Among more than 70,000 clones listed, about 88% were seen once. The receptor was isolated from a human donor in a cohort sampled during active COVID-19. The chain links TRBV7-2 to TRBJ2-7; 8 nucleotides align to TRBD1. The sequenced sample was peripheral blood. This CDR3 is CASSLKTGAGSYEQYF. In DNA, the CDR3 is TGTGCCAGCAGCTTAAAGACAGGGGCCGGCTCCTACGAGCAGTACTTC.